This is a list of T cell receptor beta chains from one sample in a study of control samples from healthy donors and cancer patients. Using immunoSEQ multiplex PCR, the repertoire was profiled, and TCRdb retains in-frame clones only, with some absent. The profile shows about 73,000 clones, roughly nine tenths of them singletons. The sequenced sample consisted of PBMCs. Source of these receptors: a man in his fifties or sixties with lung cancer. Both conserved end residues are part of each CDR3. The D gene is left open where the match is weak. For some rows the clone size is stated as once, few or many, or as a class when expanded; others skip it.

j_call d_call v_call clone_size cdr3_aa cdr3_nt
TRBJ1-4 TRBD1 TRBV18 NA CASSPQPGGSTNEKLFF TGTGCCAGCTCTCCCCAGCCAGGGGGCTCAACTAATGAAAAACTGTTTTTT
TRBJ2-5 NA TRBV18 NA CASDSTGGPGAYQETQYF TGTGCCAGCGATTCAACCGGGGGCCCTGGGGCGTACCAAGAGACCCAGTACTTC
TRBJ1-3 NA TRBV6-6 NA CASSRAGNTIYF TGTGCCAGCAGCCGAGCCGGAAACACCATATATTTT
TRBJ1-5 NA TRBV7-3 NA CASSLLSAPNQPQHF TGTGCCAGCAGCTTACTCAGTGCGCCTAATCAGCCCCAGCATTTT
TRBJ2-2 NA TRBV2 once CASRITLDGGELFF TGTGCCAGCAGGATTACTCTCGACGGCGGGGAGCTGTTTTTT
TRBJ1-6 TRBD1 TRBV30 NA CARTGAPNSPLHF TGTGCCCGGACAGGGGCGCCGAATTCACCCCTCCACTTT
TRBJ1-1 NA TRBV2 NA CASLHWDINMNTEAFF TGTGCCAGCCTCCACTGGGACATCAACATGAACACTGAAGCTTTCTTT
TRBJ1-2 TRBD1 TRBV14 NA CASSQARQGAGGYTF TGTGCCAGCAGCCAGGCTAGACAGGGGGCCGGTGGCTACACCTTC
TRBJ1-2 TRBD1 TRBV7-8 NA CASSFSGDRDYGYTF TGTGCCAGCAGTTTCTCTGGGGACAGAGACTATGGCTACACCTTC
TRBJ1-1 TRBD1 TRBV27 NA CASSATGRFEAFF TGTGCCAGCAGTGCGACAGGGAGGTTTGAAGCTTTCTTT
TRBJ1-2 NA TRBV29-1 NA CSVVQGTSNYGYTF TGCAGCGTTGTCCAAGGGACCTCCAACTATGGCTACACCTTC
TRBJ1-1 NA TRBV7-9 NA CASSMGATTEAFF TGTGCCAGCAGCATGGGGGCCACCACTGAAGCTTTCTTT
TRBJ2-2 NA TRBV10-2 few CASSEALKRTVFVTGELFF TGCGCCAGCAGTGAGGCCCTGAAAAGGACGGTCTTCGTAACCGGGGAGCTGTTTTTT
TRBJ1-4 NA TRBV2 once CASSDGLRPRFF TGTGCCAGCAGTGACGGTCTCAGGCCGAGGTTTTTT
TRBJ1-5 TRBD1 TRBV15 NA CATRDGQGGQPQHF TGTGCCACCAGGGATGGACAGGGCGGTCAGCCCCAGCATTTT
TRBJ1-4 NA TRBV7-9 NA CASSHYINSVGEKLFF TGTGCCAGCAGCCACTACATTAATTCCGTGGGTGAAAAACTGTTTTTT
TRBJ1-6 NA TRBV18 NA CASSADWSSYNSPLHF TGTGCCAGCTCAGCGGACTGGAGCTCCTATAATTCACCCCTCCACTTT
TRBJ1-4 NA TRBV5-1 NA CASSWGGNNEKLFF TGCGCCAGCAGCTGGGGGGGCAATAATGAAAAACTGTTTTTT
TRBJ1-3 NA TRBV2 once CASSVPGGPPGNTIYF TGTGCCAGCAGTGTGCCGGGTGGCCCTCCCGGGAACACCATATATTTT
TRBJ1-5 TRBD1 TRBV2 once CAGTPGQGGNQPQHF TGTGCCGGAACCCCCGGACAGGGGGGAAATCAGCCCCAGCATTTT
TRBJ2-5 TRBD2 TRBV9 NA CASSPTGLDSETQYF TGTGCCAGCAGCCCCACGGGACTAGATTCGGAGACCCAGTACTTC
TRBJ2-1 NA TRBV7-2 NA CASSFGLGGSFF TGTGCCAGCAGCTTTGGGTTAGGGGGATCGTTCTTC
TRBJ1-2 TRBD1 TRBV6-1 NA CASSELPGQGRRSDGYTF TGTGCCAGCAGTGAACTTCCGGGACAGGGACGAAGATCTGATGGCTACACCTTC
TRBJ1-1 NA TRBV19 NA CASSIAARDVFF TGTGCCAGTAGTATAGCCGCCAGGGATGTTTTCTTT